This T cell receptor (beta chain) was obtained from a study of control samples from healthy donors and cancer patients. The protocol was immunoSEQ multiplex PCR, while the TCRdb copy is restricted to in-frame clones and leaves out a portion. The sample shows around 97,000 clones, around 89% of them seen only once. Sequencing was carried out using PBMCs. This receptor was taken from a man in his 60s with lung cancer.

CDR3 region: CASSPQPGQGFGNQPQHF. The CDR3 bases are TGTGCCAGCTCACCACAGCCGGGACAGGGGTTTGGCAATCAGCCCCAGCATTTT. The chain employs TRBV18 and TRBJ1-5; 10 bases line up with TRBD1. Losses at the gene ends were 1 base for V and 2 bases for J; bases not matched to a gene: 8. The CDR3 length is 18 residues. The V gene's germline CDR1 is KGHSH and CDR2 LQKENI.